A single TCR beta chain is shown here with its context. Its target is unknown. This sample is part of a study of T cell responses to AZD1222 COVID-19 vaccine. The CDR3 is 18 amino acids. Study results and caveats: The donor cohort was predominantly white British with a female majority, and clonal diversity may have been underestimated.

Assay used: immunoSEQ multiplex PCR; TCRdb lists only in-frame clones, some missing. The sample has 120,000 to 150,000 clones, under 95% seen once. The source material was peripheral blood, sampled on day 0 of MenACWY control vaccination. The rearrangement uses TRBV21-1 and TRBJ2-1; the D call of TRBD1 is as the table states it, not checked on the DNA. TRBV21-1 represents a pseudogene. This clonotype originated in an adult in good health. CDR3: CASSAKMVTGGTYNEQFF. The CDR3, as DNA: TGTGCCAGCAGCGCAAAAATGGTGACAGGGGGTACCTACAATGAGCAGTTCTTC.